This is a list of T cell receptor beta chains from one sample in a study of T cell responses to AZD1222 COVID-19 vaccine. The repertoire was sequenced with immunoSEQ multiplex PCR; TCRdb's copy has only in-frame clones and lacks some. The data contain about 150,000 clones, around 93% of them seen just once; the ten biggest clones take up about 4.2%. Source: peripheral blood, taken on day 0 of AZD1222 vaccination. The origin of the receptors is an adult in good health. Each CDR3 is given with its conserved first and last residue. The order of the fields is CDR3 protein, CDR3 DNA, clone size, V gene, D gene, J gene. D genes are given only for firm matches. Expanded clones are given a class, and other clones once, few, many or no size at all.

CDR3 protein: CASSGISIGNQPQHF; CDR3 DNA: TGTGCCAGCAGCGGAATCTCCATCGGCAATCAGCCCCAGCATTTT; clone size: -; V gene: TRBV6-5; D gene: -; J gene: TRBJ1-5
CDR3 protein: CASIPGTVSGYGYTF; CDR3 DNA: TGTGCCAGCATCCCCGGGACGGTGAGCGGCTATGGCTACACCTTC; clone size: few; V gene: TRBV28; D gene: -; J gene: TRBJ1-2
CDR3 protein: CASTSGSSYEQYF; CDR3 DNA: TGTGCCAGCACTAGCGGGAGTTCCTACGAGCAGTACTTC; clone size: -; V gene: TRBV6-1; D gene: TRBD2; J gene: TRBJ2-7
CDR3 protein: CASSKAAGRRDDTQYF; CDR3 DNA: TGCGCCAGCAGCAAGGCCGCAGGGCGCAGGGATGATACGCAGTATTTT; clone size: -; V gene: TRBV5-1; D gene: -; J gene: TRBJ2-3
CDR3 protein: CASSYGVGYTF; CDR3 DNA: TGTGCCAGCAGTTATGGGGTCGGCTACACCTTC; clone size: -; V gene: TRBV6-6; D gene: -; J gene: TRBJ1-2
CDR3 protein: CASSGSGYNEQFF; CDR3 DNA: TGCGCCAGCAGTGGCAGCGGCTACAATGAGCAGTTCTTC; clone size: -; V gene: TRBV10-1; D gene: -; J gene: TRBJ2-1
CDR3 protein: CASSAAENTEAFF; CDR3 DNA: TGTGCCAGCAGTGCCGCGGAGAACACTGAAGCTTTCTTT; clone size: -; V gene: TRBV27; D gene: -; J gene: TRBJ1-1
CDR3 protein: CASSPDRGNTEAFF; CDR3 DNA: TGTGCCAGCTCACCCGACAGAGGGAACACTGAAGCTTTCTTT; clone size: -; V gene: TRBV18; D gene: -; J gene: TRBJ1-1
CDR3 protein: CASSYRGTQYF; CDR3 DNA: TGTGCCAGCAGTTACCGCGGTACGCAGTATTTT; clone size: -; V gene: TRBV12-3/TRBV12-4; D gene: -; J gene: TRBJ2-3
CDR3 protein: CAISFSNYEQYF; CDR3 DNA: TGTGCCATCTCCTTTAGCAACTACGAGCAGTACTTC; clone size: -; V gene: TRBV10-3; D gene: -; J gene: TRBJ2-7
CDR3 protein: CASSLEGTYYGYTF; CDR3 DNA: TGTGCCAGCAGCTTAGAGGGTACCTACTATGGCTACACCTTC; clone size: -; V gene: TRBV7-2; D gene: -; J gene: TRBJ1-2
CDR3 protein: CASGTLGSYEQYF; CDR3 DNA: TGTGCCAGCGGGACTTTAGGGTCCTACGAGCAGTACTTC; clone size: -; V gene: TRBV28; D gene: -; J gene: TRBJ2-7
CDR3 protein: CATTSGSRETQYF; CDR3 DNA: TGTGCCACTACTAGCGGGAGTCGAGAGACCCAGTACTTC; clone size: -; V gene: TRBV6-5; D gene: TRBD2; J gene: TRBJ2-5
CDR3 protein: CASSPGQYYGYTF; CDR3 DNA: TGTGCCAGCAGCCCAGGACAGTACTATGGCTACACCTTC; clone size: -; V gene: TRBV28; D gene: -; J gene: TRBJ1-2
CDR3 protein: CASSESRPLGSEQYF; CDR3 DNA: TGCGCCAGCAGTGAGTCGAGACCCCTCGGGAGCGAGCAGTACTTC; clone size: few; V gene: TRBV10-1; D gene: -; J gene: TRBJ2-7
CDR3 protein: CASSGIRGQHYGYTF; CDR3 DNA: TGTGCCAGCAGCGGTATCAGGGGGCAACACTATGGCTACACCTTC; clone size: -; V gene: TRBV28; D gene: TRBD1; J gene: TRBJ1-2
CDR3 protein: CAWNPPGTYEQYF; CDR3 DNA: TGTGCCTGGAACCCTCCGGGGACCTACGAGCAGTACTTC; clone size: -; V gene: TRBV30; D gene: -; J gene: TRBJ2-7
CDR3 protein: CASSRTLAGDGTGELFF; CDR3 DNA: TGTGCCAGCAGCCGCACTCTAGCGGGAGATGGGACCGGGGAGCTGTTTTTT; clone size: -; V gene: TRBV4-2; D gene: TRBD2; J gene: TRBJ2-2
CDR3 protein: CAWRNGFDSGANVLTF; CDR3 DNA: TGTGCCTGGAGAAACGGATTCGACTCTGGGGCCAACGTCCTGACTTTC; clone size: -; V gene: TRBV30; D gene: -; J gene: TRBJ2-6
CDR3 protein: CASRGGNTGELFF; CDR3 DNA: TGTGCCAGCAGAGGGGGGAACACCGGGGAGCTGTTTTTT; clone size: -; V gene: TRBV9; D gene: -; J gene: TRBJ2-2
CDR3 protein: CASSMGGKDSPLHF; CDR3 DNA: TGTGCCAGTAGTATGGGGGGAAAGGATTCACCCCTCCACTTT; clone size: -; V gene: TRBV19; D gene: -; J gene: TRBJ1-6
CDR3 protein: CASSTRQGAEKLFF; CDR3 DNA: TGCGCCAGCAGCACTCGACAGGGGGCGGAAAAACTGTTTTTT; clone size: -; V gene: TRBV5-1; D gene: TRBD1; J gene: TRBJ1-4
CDR3 protein: CASSLGGNGYTF; CDR3 DNA: TGTGCCAGCAGTTTGGGCGGGAATGGCTACACCTTC; clone size: -; V gene: TRBV12-3/TRBV12-4; D gene: -; J gene: TRBJ1-2
CDR3 protein: CASSLGLAVYNEQFF; CDR3 DNA: TGCGCCAGCAGCTTGGGACTAGCGGTCTACAATGAGCAGTTCTTC; clone size: once; V gene: TRBV5-1; D gene: TRBD2; J gene: TRBJ2-1
CDR3 protein: CASSLRGTANTGELFF; CDR3 DNA: TGTGCCAGCAGCTTACGTGGAACTGCGAACACCGGGGAGCTGTTTTTT; clone size: -; V gene: TRBV7-3; D gene: -; J gene: TRBJ2-2
CDR3 protein: CATSRVRGTVTDTQYF; CDR3 DNA: TGTGCCACCAGCAGAGTGAGGGGGACGGTCACGGATACGCAGTATTTT; clone size: once; V gene: TRBV15; D gene: -; J gene: TRBJ2-3
CDR3 protein: CASSEDTGNNQPQHF; CDR3 DNA: TGTGCCAGCAGTGAAGACACAGGTAACAATCAGCCCCAGCATTTT; clone size: -; V gene: TRBV6-1; D gene: -; J gene: TRBJ1-5
CDR3 protein: CASSLLAGASGNTIYF; CDR3 DNA: TGTGCCAGCAGCTTATTGGCGGGGGCCTCTGGAAACACCATATATTTT; clone size: once; V gene: TRBV7-8; D gene: -; J gene: TRBJ1-3
CDR3 protein: CASSRQENQPQHF; CDR3 DNA: TGTGCCAGCAGTAGACAGGAGAATCAGCCCCAGCATTTT; clone size: -; V gene: TRBV6-2/TRBV6-3; D gene: -; J gene: TRBJ1-5
CDR3 protein: CASSSPVGVLTDEQYF; CDR3 DNA: TGTGCCAGCAGCTCGCCCGTGGGGGTCCTGACGGACGAGCAGTACTTC; clone size: -; V gene: TRBV7-2; D gene: -; J gene: TRBJ2-7
CDR3 protein: CASSLEGQGAGDTQYF; CDR3 DNA: TGTGCCAGCAGTCTCGAGGGACAGGGGGCAGGAGATACGCAGTATTTT; clone size: once; V gene: TRBV7-3; D gene: TRBD1; J gene: TRBJ2-3
CDR3 protein: CASSFDLGETQYF; CDR3 DNA: TGTGCCAGCAGTTTCGACCTCGGGGAGACCCAGTACTTC; clone size: many; V gene: TRBV28; D gene: -; J gene: TRBJ2-5
CDR3 protein: CASQTGGTNEKLFF; CDR3 DNA: TGTGCCAGTCAGACAGGGGGCACTAATGAAAAACTGTTTTTT; clone size: -; V gene: TRBV19; D gene: TRBD1; J gene: TRBJ1-4
CDR3 protein: CASSQDLSEGGYTF; CDR3 DNA: TGTGCCAGCAGCCAAGATCTGTCGGAGGGGGGCTACACCTTC; clone size: -; V gene: TRBV14; D gene: -; J gene: TRBJ1-2
CDR3 protein: CASSMGQGIELFF; CDR3 DNA: TGCGCCAGCAGCATGGGACAGGGGATTGAACTGTTTTTT; clone size: -; V gene: TRBV5-1; D gene: TRBD1; J gene: TRBJ1-4
CDR3 protein: CASSLLGWGTEAFF; CDR3 DNA: TGTGCCAGCAGTTTACTGGGTTGGGGCACTGAAGCTTTCTTT; clone size: -; V gene: TRBV27; D gene: -; J gene: TRBJ1-1
CDR3 protein: CASSGQPGAEAFF; CDR3 DNA: TGTGCCAGCAGTGGACAGCCCGGGGCTGAAGCTTTCTTT; clone size: -; V gene: TRBV2; D gene: -; J gene: TRBJ1-1
CDR3 protein: CASSLVQEAFF; CDR3 DNA: TGTGCCAGCAGTTTAGTCCAGGAAGCTTTCTTT; clone size: -; V gene: TRBV28; D gene: -; J gene: TRBJ1-1
CDR3 protein: CASSQLGSYEQYF; CDR3 DNA: TGTGCCAGCAGCCAGTTGGGGTCCTACGAGCAGTACTTC; clone size: -; V gene: TRBV3-1/TRBV3-2; D gene: -; J gene: TRBJ2-7
CDR3 protein: CAWSSGQAGYTF; CDR3 DNA: TGTGCCTGGAGCTCGGGACAGGCCGGCTACACCTTC; clone size: -; V gene: TRBV30; D gene: TRBD1; J gene: TRBJ1-2
CDR3 protein: CASSGGSTDTQYF; CDR3 DNA: TGTGCTAGCAGCGGGGGGAGCACAGATACGCAGTATTTT; clone size: once; V gene: TRBV7-7; D gene: TRBD2; J gene: TRBJ2-3
CDR3 protein: CAIRGTFPPHEQYF; CDR3 DNA: TGTGCCATCCGGGGGACTTTCCCCCCCCACGAGCAGTACTTC; clone size: -; V gene: TRBV6-5; D gene: -; J gene: TRBJ2-7
CDR3 protein: CAIDRDRITGANVLTF; CDR3 DNA: TGTGCCATCGACCGGGACAGGATAACTGGGGCCAACGTCCTGACTTTC; clone size: -; V gene: TRBV10-3; D gene: TRBD1; J gene: TRBJ2-6
CDR3 protein: CATSDFGGTVPPGSYNEQFF; CDR3 DNA: TGTGCCACCAGTGATTTTGGGGGTACCGTCCCCCCCGGCTCCTACAATGAGCAGTTCTTC; clone size: -; V gene: TRBV24-1; D gene: -; J gene: TRBJ2-1
CDR3 protein: CASSLAGNQRYEQYF; CDR3 DNA: TGTGCCAGCAGCTTAGCAGGGAATCAACGCTACGAGCAGTACTTC; clone size: -; V gene: TRBV11-3; D gene: -; J gene: TRBJ2-7
CDR3 protein: CRTGPPGYTF; CDR3 DNA: TGTAGGACAGGGCCGCCCGGCTACACCTTC; clone size: -; V gene: TRBV9; D gene: TRBD1; J gene: TRBJ1-2
CDR3 protein: CASSPRVGSYEQYF; CDR3 DNA: TGTGCCAGCAGCCCACGGGTCGGGTCCTACGAGCAGTACTTC; clone size: -; V gene: TRBV14; D gene: -; J gene: TRBJ2-7
CDR3 protein: CASSLESGGRARYNEQFF; CDR3 DNA: TGTGCCAGCAGCTTAGAATCAGGCGGGAGGGCCAGATACAATGAGCAGTTCTTC; clone size: -; V gene: TRBV7-9; D gene: TRBD2; J gene: TRBJ2-1
CDR3 protein: CASSFDRLGEQYF; CDR3 DNA: TGCGCCAGCAGCTTCGACAGGTTGGGGGAGCAGTACTTC; clone size: -; V gene: TRBV5-1; D gene: -; J gene: TRBJ2-7
CDR3 protein: CASSQDRLASEQYF; CDR3 DNA: TGTGCCAGCAGCCAAGATCGGCTAGCGTCAGAGCAGTACTTC; clone size: -; V gene: TRBV3-1/TRBV3-2; D gene: -; J gene: TRBJ2-7
CDR3 protein: CASSLVAGISYEQYF; CDR3 DNA: TGTGCCAGCAGCTTAGTGGCGGGGATCTCCTACGAGCAGTACTTC; clone size: -; V gene: TRBV7-2; D gene: -; J gene: TRBJ2-7
CDR3 protein: CVTTQGARSNQPQHF; CDR3 DNA: TGTGTCACGACCCAGGGGGCTAGGAGCAATCAGCCCCAGCATTTT; clone size: -; V gene: TRBV28; D gene: TRBD1; J gene: TRBJ1-5
CDR3 protein: CASSRGPYNEQFF; CDR3 DNA: TGTGCCAGCAGCCGGGGTCCCTACAATGAGCAGTTCTTC; clone size: -; V gene: TRBV12-3/TRBV12-4; D gene: -; J gene: TRBJ2-1
CDR3 protein: CASSLLGVYANTGELFF; CDR3 DNA: TGTGCCAGCAGCTTGCTGGGAGTATACGCGAACACCGGGGAGCTGTTTTTT; clone size: -; V gene: TRBV5-6; D gene: -; J gene: TRBJ2-2
CDR3 protein: CASSYWAGVGSPLHF; CDR3 DNA: TGTGCCAGCAGTTATTGGGCAGGGGTGGGTTCACCCCTCCACTTT; clone size: -; V gene: TRBV6-5; D gene: -; J gene: TRBJ1-6